This T cell receptor beta chain was profiled in a study of T cell changes during pregnancy in multiple sclerosis (dated 2019 in TCRdb). Context from the whole study: The study examined how the T cell repertoire changed over the course of pregnancy in women with multiple sclerosis.

As regards this clone: Its cognate antigen has yet to be identified. Base qualities are not provided; no much larger clone lies one nucleotide away.

Library preparation employed the immunoSEQ multiplex PCR assay. This is the immuneACCESS table as TCRdb keeps it, with only in-frame sequences that have V and J called. A part of the clones is gone; compared with another copy, unresolved V genes explain less than half, and the rest is unexplained. The sample contains around 13,000 clones, around 88% of them found a single time. Approximately 7.7% of the sample is held by the ten biggest clonotypes. Material: CD8+ T cells from peripheral blood mononuclear cells, obtained in the second trimester of pregnancy. This receptor was taken from a female donor in good health, enrolled as a control in a pregnancy study.

The CDR3 is CASSPPGLTSYEQYF. The DNA sequence is given as TGTGCCAGCAGCCCCCCAGGTCTTACCTCCTACGAGCAGTACTTC. Rearrangement joined TRBV7-8 to TRBJ2-7; confidence is insufficient to name the D gene. Trimming removed 5 bases from V and 0 bases from J, leaving 14 bases between the germline ends. CDR1 and CDR2 (SGHVS, FQNEAQ) derive from the germline V gene. Including the terminal cysteine and phenylalanine, the CDR3 comprises 15 residues. Only CDR3 DNA remains: 45 bases, in frame from the first base.